Listed here are 5 T cell receptor beta chains from one sample, sequenced in a study of lung T cells in sarcoidosis with Löfgren's syndrome. TCRdb reprocessed the reads via MiXCR and lists one record per CDR3 protein. This repertoire shows around 9,600 distinct CDR3 sequences, 20% found once; its top ten account for approximately 7%. Sample: CD4+ T cells from bronchoalveolar lavage. The receptor source for this set is a human donor with sarcoidosis (Löfgren's syndrome or another form), or a control subject (not recorded which).

This clonotype was counted ten times or more. This rearrangement joins TRBV12-3 or TRBV12-4 to TRBJ2-2; 10 positions match TRBD1. V shed 6 bases, J shed 0 bases, and the junction held 1 base outside the gene matches. The CDR3 has 15 residues. The CDR3: CASRTGGANTGELFF. The CDR3 nucleotides read TGTGCCAGCAGGACAGGGGGCGCGAACACCGGGGAGCTGTTTTTT.

The CDR3 sequence: CASSKGTLSYEQYF. CDR3 coding DNA: TGTGCCAGCAGTAAGGGGACACTCTCCTACGAGCAGTACTTC. The chain combines TRBV27 with TRBJ2-7; possible D gene TRBD1, 6 bases. The germline gives CDR1 MNHEY, CDR2 SMNVEV (reference sequence). The CDR3 contains 14 residues. V was clipped by 5 bases and J by 0 bases, with 11 bases between them.

In this sample, this clonotype is medium-sized. The chain combines TRBV28 with TRBJ2-7; D is uncertain. The CDR3 extends over 13 amino acids. The germline V gene has CDR1 MDHEN and CDR2 SYDVKM. Trimming took off 3 bases at V and 1 base at J, with 7 bases between the two ends. The CDR3 spells CASSLSLSYEQYF. Here the CDR3 DNA reads TGTGCCAGCAGTTTGTCCCTTTCCTACGAGCAGTACTTC.

This clonotype appeared many times. V gene TRBV18 combines with J gene TRBJ2-1, with 7 positions matching TRBD2. The germline V gene encodes CDR1 KGHSH and CDR2 LQKENI. With 3 bases clipped from V and 8 bases from J, the junction kept 16 bases outside the gene matches. This CDR3 region has 17 residues. CDR3 coding DNA: TGTGCCAGCTCACCTAGGTCGGGTTCGTCCGCGGGGGATGAGCAGTTCTTC. Amino acid sequence: CASSPRSGSSAGDEQFF.

This clonotype has a count of ten or more. The chain carries TRBV7-6 and TRBJ2-7; D possibly corresponds to TRBD2 (6 bases). The CDR3 consists of 15 residues. The V end lost 0 bases, the J end lost 5 bases, and 14 bases lay between the germline ends. Germline CDR1 and CDR2: SGHVS and FNYEAQ. The CDR3 coding sequence is TGTGCCAGCAGCTTAGCTCAGGGAGGAAGGAACGAGCAGTACTTC. Its protein product is CASSLAQGGRNEQYF.